This TCR beta chain came from a study of regulatory T cells in long-lasting Graves disease (dated by TCRdb to about 2021). In terms of the full investigation: Patients with newly diagnosed Graves' disease had been on antithyroid drugs for under 3 months. Persistent Graves' disease patients were compared with newly diagnosed Graves' disease patients by peripheral blood TCR sequencing and RNA sequencing. The study took place in China and was registered as a clinical trial. A total of about 35 samples underwent TCR sequencing: about 13 from persistent and around 20 from newly diagnosed Graves' disease patients. The full study reports these points: Only the TCR beta chain was sequenced and analyzed. Persistent patients shared more public clonotypes among themselves (roughly 2,700) than newly diagnosed patients did (about 1,000). The small sample size was acknowledged by the authors as a limitation that may reduce accuracy. Compared with newly diagnosed patients, persistent Graves' disease patients had lower TCR Shannon entropy and fewer highly expanded clones, which suggests clonal expansion. Because the primary lesion, thyroid tissue, could not be accessed, the study looked at peripheral blood alone. Preferential use of TRBV28, TRBJ1-2 and TRBJ2-5 was observed in persistent disease, whereas TRBV20-1 and TRBJ2-1 were favored in newly diagnosed disease.

The sample's time point label, in plain terms: newly diagnosed GD, antithyroid drugs for less than 3 months. For both TCR sequencing and RNA sequencing, RNA was extracted from PBMCs in TRIzol. Graves' disease was diagnosed according to American Thyroid Association guidelines. Patients for the study were recruited at an endocrinology department in Xi'an, China. Each patient gave about 9.1 milliliters of peripheral blood, collected in an EDTA anticoagulant tube. Ficoll Paque Plus density gradient separation was used to isolate PBMCs, and no additional T cell sorting was done. An Agilent 2100 Bioanalyzer and agarose gel were used to check RNA quality, and a NanoDrop 2000 was used to measure RNA concentration. This clonotype was picked up a small number of times. The antigen it recognizes is unknown. A read error is possible here, since a much larger clone lies one base away. Libraries were constructed by multiplex PCR. Sequenced using an Illumina HiSeq 4000. CDR3 regions were amplified by Arm-PCR with iRepertoire HTBI primers to construct TCR beta libraries. PCR products were gel purified before sequencing. Concerning the study's data processing: Across samples, some 62 TRBV and roughly 15 TRBJ segments were identified and used for gene usage analysis of CDR3 amino acid clonotypes. COPE and FqMerger were used to merge the filtered high-quality paired reads into contigs. BLAST was used to align contigs to the IMGT TRBV, TRBD and TRBJ reference genes, and CDR3 was defined following IMGT. Any clonotype with a frequency above 0.1% was counted as a highly expanded clone. Repertoire diversity was measured by Shannon entropy, and V-J evenness by the Gini coefficient. Clonotypes shared by more than one individual were considered public. In-frame beta chains were kept once TCRdb had trimmed the public reads at Q25 with fastp and called clones with MiXCR. CDR3 protein duplicates are merged, each entry listing the most common genes and DNA. The V and J calls follow TCRdb's processing rather than the paper's. Within this sample are 510,000 or so distinct CDR3 sequences, with 12% of them counted one time only. Of the sample, approximately 9% is held by the ten largest clones.

V is pared back by 6 bases and J by 1 base, with 18 bases lying between the germline termini. The CDR3, cysteine through phenylalanine, is 15 amino acids long. Here the CDR3 DNA is all that survives: 45 bases in frame from base 1. In the germline V gene (reference sequence), CDR1 corresponds to DFQATT and CDR2 to SNEGSKA. This same sample was also part of a study on T cells in Graves' hyperthyroidism and ophthalmopathy. As the second publication notes: Graves' hyperthyroidism was defined as stable when no progression to ophthalmopathy occurred over 18 months of follow-up. Hyperthyroidism patients were newly diagnosed, had a disease duration of under 2 months, and were aged 18 to 65 years. Any patient with an uncontrolled infection, another autoimmune disease, pregnancy or lactation was excluded. Clinical symptoms, serum thyroxine and TRAb, thyroid ultrasound, and orbital computed tomography formed the basis for the diagnoses. A first-round RT-PCR of the TCR CDR3 used the HTBI primer set with the Qiagen OneStep RT-PCR kit. Blood samples also contained most of the expanded thyroid clonotypes (frequency above 0.001), which suggests that blood repertoires may reflect thyroid immune responses. A model built on a 13 V-J signature distinguished ophthalmopathy from stable hyperthyroidism, reaching over 85% sensitivity and around 81% specificity in cross-validation and 80%/75% in testing. In validation, the model predicted progression to ophthalmopathy a median of approximately 6.6 months before onset, with about 70% sensitivity and just under 75% specificity. To identify TCR V-J signatures that set the groups apart, the researchers used a discovery cohort of approximately 98 patients, made up of fewer than 50 with Graves' ophthalmopathy and around 58 with stable Graves' hyperthyroidism. Prospective prediction of ophthalmopathy was tested in an independent validation cohort of 18 to 20 hyperthyroidism patients and 15 to 17 patients who later progressed to ophthalmopathy. The approximately 100 discovery patients were divided at random into training and test sets in a 7:3 ratio. Thyroid tissue and blood T-cell repertoires from six Graves' hyperthyroidism patients were also compared in the study. After blood sampling, hyperthyroidism patients were treated with methimazole at a starting dose of 30 mg daily, and ophthalmopathy patients were treated with high-dose intravenous methylprednisolone. Libraries were constructed in a second round of multiplex PCR, after which size selection and purification were performed. The libraries were sequenced on an Illumina HiSeq2000 using paired-end 100 bp reads. SOAPnuke was used to process the raw data, removing reads that contained adapters or uncalled bases, had a mean Phred below 15, or lacked an exact match to the constant primer or identifier. COPE v1.2.5 was used to merge high-quality paired reads, and clonotypes were defined as unique nucleotide sequences. Clonotypes were aligned to IMGT TRBV, TRBD and TRBJ reference segments using MiTCR v1.1. The analysis included only V-J combinations with a frequency above 0.0001, which together covered 99.2% of the repertoires. A TCS score was defined as the ratio of F50 (clonal expansion) to E x V (chaos), with BLOSUM62-based TCRdist applied between CDR3 peptides within each V-J. Welch's t-statistics and random forest reduced roughly 540 V-J features to roughly 13, which were used in a naive Bayes classifier (R e1071). No statistical method was used to set the sample size in advance, and investigators knew the group allocation. According to the paper, TCR Vbeta CDR3 sequencing was carried out on roughly 130 peripheral blood samples, which came from under 50 ophthalmopathy, approximately 72 hyperthyroidism and some 17 progressor patients.

The material sequenced was peripheral blood mononuclear cells (PBMCs), taken at new diagnosis, from a patient treated with antithyroid drugs. The receptor chain draws on TRBV20-1 and TRBJ2-5, and TRBD2 may be the D gene, going by 5 matching bases. This clonotype originated in a woman in her twenties or thirties with Graves disease. Donor details come from another sample of the same person, matched by shared clones. CDR3 sequence: CSALSESGFQETQYF. The sequenced DNA is TGCAGTGCCCTTAGCGAGAGTGGATTCCAAGAGACCCAGTACTTC.